The rows below give T cell receptor beta chains drawn from one sample of a study of identical twins. A single record per CDR3 protein comes from TCRdb applying MiXCR to the 5' RACE reads. The sample gives about 690,000 distinct CDR3 sequences, roughly 20% of which show up once; roughly 4% is in the top ten. This sample was shared with a second study, whose subject was T cells expressing NK-cell markers.

The specimen sequenced was PBMCs. The receptors come from a woman aged 18-29 years in good health. CDR3s include the opening cysteine and the closing phenylalanine or tryptophan. Fields, in order: J gene, D gene, V gene, clone size, CDR3 DNA, CDR3 protein. The D gene is left open where the match is weak. Size values are once, few and many counts, or a class for expanded clones, and some rows have none.

j_gene: TRBJ2-7
d_gene: TRBD2
v_gene: TRBV20-1
abundance: few
CDR3nt: TGCAGTGCTCAAAGTCGGACTAGCGGGGGTTGGGGGCGAGAGCAGTACTTC
CDR3aa: CSAQSRTSGGWGREQYF

j_gene: TRBJ1-2
d_gene: TRBD1
v_gene: TRBV7-2
abundance: few
CDR3nt: TGTGCCAGCAGCCCTTATCGGGACAGGTCTGGCTACACCTTC
CDR3aa: CASSPYRDRSGYTF

j_gene: TRBJ2-1
d_gene: .
v_gene: TRBV12-3/TRBV12-4
abundance: .
CDR3nt: TGTGCCAGCAGTCCCAACTACTCGTCCAATGAGCAGTTCTTC
CDR3aa: CASSPNYSSNEQFF

j_gene: TRBJ2-7
d_gene: TRBD2
v_gene: TRBV5-5
abundance: many
CDR3nt: TGTGCCAGCAGCCAAGGACTAGCGGGGGAACCCTACGAGCAGTACTTC
CDR3aa: CASSQGLAGEPYEQYF

j_gene: TRBJ2-1
d_gene: TRBD2
v_gene: TRBV6-5
abundance: .
CDR3nt: TGTGCCAGCAGTTCCCCCACTAGCGGGGGTAACAATGAGCAGTTCTTC
CDR3aa: CASSSPTSGGNNEQFF

j_gene: TRBJ2-2
d_gene: .
v_gene: TRBV5-1
abundance: .
CDR3nt: TGCGCCAGCAGCCCAACCCCTCAAGAAGCGAACACCGGGGAGCTGTTTTTT
CDR3aa: CASSPTPQEANTGELFF

j_gene: TRBJ2-7
d_gene: TRBD2
v_gene: TRBV13
abundance: .
CDR3nt: TGTGCCAGCAGAAGGACTAGCGGGGCCTACGAGCAGTACTTC
CDR3aa: CASRRTSGAYEQYF

j_gene: TRBJ1-6
d_gene: TRBD1
v_gene: TRBV6-5
abundance: .
CDR3nt: TGTGCCAGCAGTTATGGACAGGGGCGATCACCCCTCCACTTT
CDR3aa: CASSYGQGRSPLHF

j_gene: TRBJ2-6
d_gene: .
v_gene: TRBV6-2/TRBV6-3
abundance: once
CDR3nt: TGTGCCAGCAGCTGGGCCTCTGGGGCCAACGTCCTGACTTTC
CDR3aa: CASSWASGANVLTF

j_gene: TRBJ1-6
d_gene: .
v_gene: TRBV27
abundance: .
CDR3nt: TGTGCCAGCAGTTGGGGTCATTCACCCCTCCACTTT
CDR3aa: CASSWGHSPLHF

j_gene: TRBJ2-7
d_gene: .
v_gene: TRBV6-5
abundance: .
CDR3nt: TGTGCCAGCAGTTACTCTACGGGGAATACCTACGAGCAGTACTTC
CDR3aa: CASSYSTGNTYEQYF

j_gene: TRBJ2-2
d_gene: .
v_gene: TRBV10-3
abundance: .
CDR3nt: TGTGCCATCAGTGAAATCCAGGGCACCGGGGAGCTGTTTTTT
CDR3aa: CAISEIQGTGELFF

j_gene: TRBJ2-3
d_gene: .
v_gene: TRBV20-1
abundance: .
CDR3nt: TGCAGTGCCGAACCCCGGGACCATACCTTATATACGCAGTATTTT
CDR3aa: CSAEPRDHTLYTQYF

j_gene: TRBJ1-1
d_gene: .
v_gene: TRBV5-6
abundance: .
CDR3nt: TGTGCCAGCAGCTTGCTGGGAGGGGAGACTGAAGCTTTCTTT
CDR3aa: CASSLLGGETEAFF

j_gene: TRBJ1-2
d_gene: TRBD1
v_gene: TRBV5-1
abundance: .
CDR3nt: TGCGCCAGCAGCTTTACGACAGGGGTTTTAGCTAACTATGGCTACACCTTC
CDR3aa: CASSFTTGVLANYGYTF

j_gene: TRBJ2-2
d_gene: TRBD1
v_gene: TRBV11-3
abundance: .
CDR3nt: TGTGCCAGCAGCTCCCGACAGGGGGATAGCGGGGAGCTGTTTTTT
CDR3aa: CASSSRQGDSGELFF

j_gene: TRBJ1-2
d_gene: .
v_gene: TRBV12-3/TRBV12-4
abundance: few
CDR3nt: TGTGCCAGCAGTCGTGGGGGGGTCTATGGCTACACCTTC
CDR3aa: CASSRGGVYGYTF

j_gene: TRBJ2-1
d_gene: .
v_gene: TRBV12-3/TRBV12-4
abundance: many
CDR3nt: TGTGCCAGCACCACACATAGGGACGAGACTTTCTTC
CDR3aa: CASTTHRDETFF

j_gene: TRBJ2-3
d_gene: .
v_gene: TRBV20-1
abundance: .
CDR3nt: TGCAGTGCGCCTTTAGGAGCAGATACGCAGTATTTT
CDR3aa: CSAPLGADTQYF

j_gene: TRBJ2-2
d_gene: TRBD1
v_gene: TRBV28
abundance: .
CDR3nt: TGTGCCAGCAGTTTTTCGACCGGACAGGGCCGAAACACCGGGGAGCTGTTTTTT
CDR3aa: CASSFSTGQGRNTGELFF

j_gene: TRBJ1-1
d_gene: .
v_gene: TRBV6-6
abundance: .
CDR3nt: TGTGCCAGCAGTACAGTACGGACTGAAGCTTTCTTT
CDR3aa: CASSTVRTEAFF

j_gene: TRBJ2-3
d_gene: .
v_gene: TRBV20-1
abundance: few
CDR3nt: TGCAGTGCTATAGTAGGGGCCGGAGATACGCAGTATTTT
CDR3aa: CSAIVGAGDTQYF

j_gene: TRBJ2-7
d_gene: .
v_gene: TRBV19
abundance: .
CDR3nt: TGTGCCAGTAGTGTCCGAAGGGGGGGCGCGTTCGAGCAGTACTTC
CDR3aa: CASSVRRGGAFEQYF

j_gene: TRBJ1-2
d_gene: TRBD1
v_gene: TRBV10-3
abundance: .
CDR3nt: TGTGCCATCAGTGAGGGGACAGGGCTCTATGGCTACACCTTC
CDR3aa: CAISEGTGLYGYTF

j_gene: TRBJ2-1
d_gene: .
v_gene: TRBV29-1
abundance: .
CDR3nt: TGCAGCGCCGCCGAGGGTGGGAGTTACAATGAGCAGTTCTTC
CDR3aa: CSAAEGGSYNEQFF

j_gene: TRBJ2-1
d_gene: .
v_gene: TRBV7-9
abundance: .
CDR3nt: TGTGCCAGCAGCTTGGATGGAATGAATGAGCAGTTCTTC
CDR3aa: CASSLDGMNEQFF

j_gene: TRBJ2-1
d_gene: .
v_gene: TRBV6-6
abundance: few
CDR3nt: TGTGCCAGCAGTGGTCTGTTAGTTGAGCAGTTCTTC
CDR3aa: CASSGLLVEQFF

j_gene: TRBJ2-1
d_gene: .
v_gene: TRBV12-3/TRBV12-4
abundance: many
CDR3nt: TGTGCCAGCAGCAAACAAGAGGGGGGAGACCAGTTCTTC
CDR3aa: CASSKQEGGDQFF

j_gene: TRBJ2-1
d_gene: .
v_gene: TRBV20-1
abundance: many
CDR3nt: TGCAGTGCTAGAGCACTGCAGTCTGCGTTCTTC
CDR3aa: CSARALQSAFF

j_gene: TRBJ1-4
d_gene: .
v_gene: TRBV12-3/TRBV12-4
abundance: few
CDR3nt: TGTGCCAGCAGTTTACGCCGGGTCGTTAATGAAAAACTGTTTTTT
CDR3aa: CASSLRRVVNEKLFF

j_gene: TRBJ2-3
d_gene: TRBD2
v_gene: TRBV9
abundance: .
CDR3nt: TGTGCCAGCAGCGGTTCCTTGGGACTAGAGTATATTAGCACAGATACGCAGTATTTT
CDR3aa: CASSGSLGLEYISTDTQYF

j_gene: TRBJ2-3
d_gene: .
v_gene: TRBV9
abundance: many
CDR3nt: TGTGCCAGCAGCCAGGGGTCCCCAGATACGCAGTATTTT
CDR3aa: CASSQGSPDTQYF

j_gene: TRBJ2-7
d_gene: .
v_gene: TRBV2
abundance: .
CDR3nt: TGTGCCAGCATTCCGGGACGGGTATTCTACGAGCAGTACTTC
CDR3aa: CASIPGRVFYEQYF

j_gene: TRBJ2-1
d_gene: .
v_gene: TRBV25-1
abundance: .
CDR3nt: TGTGCCAGCAGTGTCTCCGCGGGGAGCTCCTACAATGAGCAGTTCTTC
CDR3aa: CASSVSAGSSYNEQFF

j_gene: TRBJ2-3
d_gene: .
v_gene: TRBV7-2
abundance: few
CDR3nt: TGTGCCAGCAGCGTTAGATCAGGGGAGAGGGATACGCAGTATTTT
CDR3aa: CASSVRSGERDTQYF

j_gene: TRBJ2-7
d_gene: TRBD2
v_gene: TRBV6-1
abundance: .
CDR3nt: TGTGCCAGCTGGGCTGGACTAGCGGGGGCCCAATACGAGCAGTACTTC
CDR3aa: CASWAGLAGAQYEQYF

j_gene: TRBJ1-1
d_gene: .
v_gene: TRBV6-1
abundance: .
CDR3nt: TGTGCCAGCAGACCCAACAGATTTAACACTGAAGCTTTCTTT
CDR3aa: CASRPNRFNTEAFF

j_gene: TRBJ2-1
d_gene: TRBD2
v_gene: TRBV25-1
abundance: .
CDR3nt: TGTGCCAGCAGTGAACTAGCGGGGGGGCCCATTTACAATGAGCAGTTCTTC
CDR3aa: CASSELAGGPIYNEQFF

j_gene: TRBJ2-1
d_gene: .
v_gene: TRBV5-1
abundance: few
CDR3nt: TGCGCCAGCAGCTTGGCCCGGGGGGCGCATATGACCGATGAGCAGTTCTTC
CDR3aa: CASSLARGAHMTDEQFF

j_gene: TRBJ2-5
d_gene: TRBD1
v_gene: TRBV5-1
abundance: .
CDR3nt: TGCGCCAGCAGCCTCAGAGGGCAGAGACAGGGATTCCAAGAGACCCAGTACTTC
CDR3aa: CASSLRGQRQGFQETQYF

j_gene: TRBJ2-5
d_gene: .
v_gene: TRBV20-1
abundance: few
CDR3nt: TGCAGTGCCCCGCCCCCCGGGCAAGAGACCCAGTACTTC
CDR3aa: CSAPPPGQETQYF

j_gene: TRBJ2-1
d_gene: .
v_gene: TRBV20-1
abundance: many
CDR3nt: TGCAGTGCTAGCCTATGGAAGGGTGAGCAGTTCTTC
CDR3aa: CSASLWKGEQFF

j_gene: TRBJ1-2
d_gene: .
v_gene: TRBV9
abundance: few
CDR3nt: TGTGCCAGCAGCGCCGGGACAAACTATGGCTACACCTTC
CDR3aa: CASSAGTNYGYTF